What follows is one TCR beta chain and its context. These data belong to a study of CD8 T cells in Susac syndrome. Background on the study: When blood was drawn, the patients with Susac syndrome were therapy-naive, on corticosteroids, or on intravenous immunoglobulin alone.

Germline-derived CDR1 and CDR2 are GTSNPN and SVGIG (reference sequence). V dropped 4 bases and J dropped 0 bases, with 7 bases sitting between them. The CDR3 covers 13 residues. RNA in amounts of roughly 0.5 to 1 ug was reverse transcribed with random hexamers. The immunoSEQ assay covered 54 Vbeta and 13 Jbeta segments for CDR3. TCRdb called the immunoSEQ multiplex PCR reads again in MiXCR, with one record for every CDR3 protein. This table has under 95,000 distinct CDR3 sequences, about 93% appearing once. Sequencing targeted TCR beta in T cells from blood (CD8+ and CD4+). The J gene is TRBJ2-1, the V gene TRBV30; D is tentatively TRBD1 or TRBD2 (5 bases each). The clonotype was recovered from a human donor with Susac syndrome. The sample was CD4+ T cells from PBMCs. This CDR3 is CAWKGSSYNEQFF. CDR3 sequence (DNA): TGTGCCTGGAAGGGGAGCTCCTACAATGAGCAGTTCTTC.